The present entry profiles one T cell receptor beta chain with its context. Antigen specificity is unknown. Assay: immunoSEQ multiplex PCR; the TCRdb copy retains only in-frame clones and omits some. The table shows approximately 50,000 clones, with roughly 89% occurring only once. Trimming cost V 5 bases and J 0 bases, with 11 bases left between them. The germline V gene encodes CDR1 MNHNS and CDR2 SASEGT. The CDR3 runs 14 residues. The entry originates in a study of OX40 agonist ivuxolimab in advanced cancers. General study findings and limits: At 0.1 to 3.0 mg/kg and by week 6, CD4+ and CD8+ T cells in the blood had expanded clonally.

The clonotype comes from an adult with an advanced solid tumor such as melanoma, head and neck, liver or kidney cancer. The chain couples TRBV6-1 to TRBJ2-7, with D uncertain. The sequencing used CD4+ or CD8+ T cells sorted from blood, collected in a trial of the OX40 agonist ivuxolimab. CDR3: CASSPGFSSYEQYF. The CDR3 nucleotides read TGTGCCAGCAGTCCCGGATTTAGCTCCTACGAGCAGTACTTC.